These T cell receptor beta chains were read from a single sample in a study of cytomegalovirus exposure and HLA in healthy donors. TCRdb keeps only in-frame clones here, not all; method: immunoSEQ multiplex PCR. This sample has roughly 180,000 clones, with around 80% found just once. Sample: PBMCs. These receptors were obtained from a woman in her fifties or sixties in good health and CMV-seropositive. Each CDR3 is given with its conserved first and last residue. The D gene is left open where the match is weak. Clone sizes are given selectively: once, few, many, or a class where the clone is expanded.

v_call	d_call	j_call	clone_size	cdr3_aa	cdr3_nt
TRBV4-1	.	TRBJ2-7	.	CASSQGYSREQYF	TGCGCCAGCAGCCAAGGCTACAGCCGGGAGCAGTACTTC
TRBV4-2	TRBD2	TRBJ2-5	.	CASSQEGTSGKYQETQYF	TGTGCCAGCAGCCAAGAAGGGACTAGCGGGAAGTACCAAGAGACCCAGTACTTC
TRBV9	.	TRBJ1-5	.	CASSADTNNQPQHF	TGTGCCAGCAGCGCAGACACCAACAATCAGCCCCAGCATTTT
TRBV7-8	.	TRBJ1-6	.	CASSLGPTGHSPLHF	TGTGCCAGCAGCTTAGGACCCACAGGGCATTCACCCCTCCACTTT
TRBV29-1	TRBD2	TRBJ2-3	once	CSVLAGGPADTQYF	TGCAGCGTGCTAGCGGGAGGGCCAGCAGATACGCAGTATTTT
TRBV7-9	.	TRBJ2-7	.	CASTPFHEQYF	TGTGCCAGCACCCCATTTCACGAGCAGTACTTC
TRBV5-1	.	TRBJ1-4	.	CASSLEGVTNEKLFF	TGCGCCAGCAGCTTGGAGGGGGTAACTAATGAAAAACTGTTTTTT
TRBV7-8	.	TRBJ2-7	.	CASSPASATYEQYF	TGTGCCAGCAGCCCCGCTAGCGCGACCTACGAGCAGTACTTC
TRBV5-1	TRBD2	TRBJ2-5	.	CASSWQAGVGETQYF	TGCGCCAGCAGCTGGCAGGCGGGGGTTGGAGAGACCCAGTACTTC
TRBV13	.	TRBJ1-1	.	CASSLDSAAFF	TGTGCCAGCAGCTTAGATTCAGCGGCTTTCTTT
TRBV5-4	TRBD1	TRBJ1-5	.	CASSYGQGPGQPQHF	TGTGCCAGCAGCTACGGACAGGGACCAGGTCAGCCCCAGCATTTT
TRBV6-1	TRBD1	TRBJ2-1	few	CASRRITGADEQFF	TGTGCCAGCAGACGAATTACAGGGGCCGATGAGCAGTTCTTC
TRBV28	TRBD1	TRBJ1-1	.	CASSLPGGRTEAFF	TGTGCCAGCAGTTTACCAGGGGGCCGGACTGAAGCTTTCTTT
TRBV11-2	TRBD2	TRBJ2-3	.	CASSPRTSFTDTQYF	TGTGCCAGCAGCCCCAGGACTAGCTTCACAGATACGCAGTATTTT
TRBV7-9	.	TRBJ1-3	.	CAGGLAGGVSGNTIYF	TGTGCCGGCGGCCTCGCGGGGGGGGTCTCTGGAAACACCATATATTTT